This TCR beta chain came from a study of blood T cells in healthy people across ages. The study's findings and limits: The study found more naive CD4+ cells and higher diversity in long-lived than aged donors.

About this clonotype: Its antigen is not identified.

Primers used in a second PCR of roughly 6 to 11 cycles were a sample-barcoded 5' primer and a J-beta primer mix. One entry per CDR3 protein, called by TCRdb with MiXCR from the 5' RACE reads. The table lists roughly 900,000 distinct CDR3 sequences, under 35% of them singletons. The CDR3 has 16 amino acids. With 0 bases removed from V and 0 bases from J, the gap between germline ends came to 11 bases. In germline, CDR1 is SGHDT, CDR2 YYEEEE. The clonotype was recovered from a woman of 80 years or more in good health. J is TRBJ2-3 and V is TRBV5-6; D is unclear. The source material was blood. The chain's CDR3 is CASSLVSVYSTDTQYF. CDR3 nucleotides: TGTGCCAGCAGCTTGGTCTCCGTTTATAGCACAGATACGCAGTATTTT.